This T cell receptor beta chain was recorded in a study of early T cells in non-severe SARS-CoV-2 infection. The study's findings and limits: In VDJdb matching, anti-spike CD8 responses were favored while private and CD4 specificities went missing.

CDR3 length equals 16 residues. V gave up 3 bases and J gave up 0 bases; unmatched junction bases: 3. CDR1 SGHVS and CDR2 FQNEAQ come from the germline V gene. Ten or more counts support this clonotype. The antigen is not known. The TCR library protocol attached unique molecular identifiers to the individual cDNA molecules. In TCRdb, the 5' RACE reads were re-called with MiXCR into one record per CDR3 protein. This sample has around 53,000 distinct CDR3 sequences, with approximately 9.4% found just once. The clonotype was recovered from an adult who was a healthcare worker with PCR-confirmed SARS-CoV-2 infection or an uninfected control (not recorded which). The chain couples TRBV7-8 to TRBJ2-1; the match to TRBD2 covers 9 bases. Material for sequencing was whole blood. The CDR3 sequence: CASSFLSGSSYNEQFF. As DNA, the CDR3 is TGTGCCAGCAGCTTCCTTAGCGGGAGCTCCTACAATGAGCAGTTCTTC.